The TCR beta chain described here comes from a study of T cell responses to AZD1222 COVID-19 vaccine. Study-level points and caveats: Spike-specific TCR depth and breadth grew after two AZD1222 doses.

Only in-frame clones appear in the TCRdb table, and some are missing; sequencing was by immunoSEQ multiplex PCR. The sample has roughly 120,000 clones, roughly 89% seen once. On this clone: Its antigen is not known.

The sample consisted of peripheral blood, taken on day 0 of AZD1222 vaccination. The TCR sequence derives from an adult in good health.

DNA for the CDR3: TGTGCCAGCAGTGACGGGGGTTCCTATAATTCACCCCTCCACTTT. It is translated as CASSDGGSYNSPLHF. This chain uses TRBV2 with TRBJ1-6, with TRBD1 as a possible D gene (5 bases). Per germline, CDR1 SNHLY and CDR2 FYNNEI. Trimming shortened V by 3 bases and J by 1 base, and 7 bases separated the two germline ends. The length of the CDR3 is 15 residues.